The TCR beta chain under discussion was sequenced for a study of cytomegalovirus exposure and HLA in healthy donors. The PCR contained 60 Vbeta and 13 Jbeta primers. The protocol was immunoSEQ multiplex PCR, while the TCRdb copy is restricted to in-frame clones and leaves out a portion. Of 140,000 or so clones listed, roughly 80% are singletons. The CDR3 has 17 amino acids. Germline CDR1 reads SGHKS; CDR2 reads YYEKEE (reference sequence). The ends were cut back, 0 bases at V and 12 bases at J, with 28 bases in the middle. The source of this sequence is a woman aged 40 to 49 in good health and CMV-seropositive. Sequenced: PBMCs. The rearrangement links TRBV5-5 to TRBJ2-7; maybe TRBD1 (6 bases). CDR3 loop: CASSLEVWMATQGLSYF. The CDR3 DNA reads TGTGCCAGCAGCTTGGAGGTTTGGATGGCAACACAGGGTTTATCGTACTTC.